This T cell receptor beta chain emerged from a study of T-cell reconstitution after alpha-beta-depleted transplantation in children. General study results and limits: High day-60 TCRbeta diversity in some patients came from surviving recipient T cells and thymic progenitors. Several hundred expanded graft clones reportedly gave rise to the alpha-beta T cells present about two months after transplant. When one year had passed after transplant, most T-cell counts and diversity came from newly produced T cells.

Worth noting for this clonotype: The antigen is not known.

In germline, CDR1 is ENHRY, CDR2 SYGVKD. Trimming removed 6 bases from V and 4 bases from J; junction bases left unmatched: 5. This CDR3 comprises 13 residues. Construction of the TCRbeta library involved unique molecular identifiers. MiXCR was run by TCRdb on the PCR reads, yielding one entry per CDR3 protein. The table has approximately 500,000 distinct CDR3 sequences, about 10% seen once. This receptor was identified in a child under 10 years old with inherited bone marrow failure, due to receive a stem cell transplant. The chain couples TRBV10-3 to TRBJ1-2, with 7 positions matching TRBD1. The sequences come from PBMCs, collected before TCRalphabeta/CD19-depleted stem cell transplant. The CDR3 loop is CAIRGGQSYGYTF. CDR3 nucleotides: TGTGCCATCAGGGGGGGACAGAGCTATGGCTACACCTTC.